This passage covers 8 T cell receptor beta chains from one sample sequenced in a study of T cell responses to AZD1222 COVID-19 vaccine. Here immunoSEQ multiplex PCR was the method, and the copy in TCRdb shows in-frame clones only, minus some. The sample holds over 50,000 clones; over 75% are singletons and the top ten take 20% to 30%. Here the sequenced sample was peripheral blood, taken 28 days after the second AZD1222 dose. The receptors shown here come from an adult who received the AZD1222 COVID-19 vaccine.

This chain links TRBV10-3 with TRBJ1-3; no clear D. The CDR3 has 14 amino acids. The V gene lost 6 bases and the J gene lost 8 bases, with 17 bases spanning the gap. In germline, CDR1 is ENHRY, CDR2 SYGVKD. CDR3 region: CAIRPQPTGHTIYF. DNA of the CDR3: TGTGCCATCAGGCCCCAACCCACCGGCCACACCATATATTTT.

The chain employs TRBV19 and TRBJ2-4; D ambiguous. CDR1 and CDR2 from the germline V gene are LNHDA and SQIVND (reference sequence). Trimming left V 6 bases short and J 0 bases short, with 6 bases between. The CDR3 consists of 13 residues. The CDR3 loop reads CASREKAKNIQYF. The CDR3 DNA reads as TGTGCCAGTAGGGAGAAAGCCAAAAACATTCAGTACTTC. Looking up the rest from reference TRBV19 and TRBJ2-4 gives the full variable domain: DGGITQSPKYLFRKEGQNVTLSCEQNLNHDAMYWYRQDPGQGLRLIYYSQIVNDFQKGDIAEGYSVSREKKESFPLTVTSAQKNPTAFYLCASREKAKNIQYFGAGTRLSVL.

This chain uses TRBV7-9 with TRBJ1-4, with D unclear. Germline V gene sequence: CDR1 SEHNR, CDR2 FQNEAQ (reference sequence). The CDR3 loop spans 12 amino acids. The V end lost 5 bases, the J end lost 5 bases, and 6 bases lay between the germline ends. CDR3 coding DNA: TGTGCCAGCAGCCCGTCGAATGAAAAACTGTTTTTT. Protein product: CASSPSNEKLFF.

The chain combines TRBV7-2 with TRBJ2-1; D is possibly TRBD2 (6 bases). V was cut by 2 bases and J by 10 bases, with 18 bases left in between. CDR1 is SGHTA and CDR2 is FQGNSA in the germline V gene. The CDR3 has 15 residues. The CDR3 loop reads CASSLQTRGRHEQFF. DNA of the CDR3: TGTGCCAGCAGCTTACAGACTAGAGGTAGGCACGAGCAGTTCTTC.

The rearrangement joins TRBV27 to TRBJ1-5; no firm D call. CDR1 and CDR2 (germline): MNHEY, SMNVEV (reference sequence). The CDR3 contains 12 residues. Trimming cost V 5 bases and J 6 bases, with 8 bases left between them. The CDR3 nucleotides are TGTGCCAGCAGTAAAGAGGGTCAGCCCCAGCATTTT. Translation: CASSKEGQPQHF.

The chain has TRBV11-2 and TRBJ2-7; possible D gene TRBD2, 6 bases. Germline lookup yields CDR1 SGHAT and CDR2 FQNNGV. V gave up 4 bases and J gave up 4 bases, with 20 bases separating them. This CDR3 comprises 16 residues. CDR3: CASSSLGGERLYEQYF. CDR3 DNA: TGTGCCAGCAGCTCCCTCGGGGGTGAGCGGCTATACGAGCAGTACTTC. The variable domain in full, completed from reference TRBV11-2 and TRBJ2-7, reads EAGVAQSPRYKIIEKRQSVAFWCNPISGHATLYWYQQILGQGPKLLIQFQNNGVVDDSQLPKDRFSAERLKGVDSTLKIQPAKLEDSAVYLCASSSLGGERLYEQYFGPGTRLTVT.

The chain carries TRBV6-5 and TRBJ1-2, with D tentatively TRBD1 (5 bases). This CDR3 region has 15 residues. V was trimmed by 2 bases and J by 3 bases, leaving 13 bases between them. Germline V gene sequence: CDR1 MNHEY, CDR2 SVGAGI. Here the CDR3 reads CASSYAGRHDYGYTF. The DNA of the CDR3 is TGTGCCAGCAGTTACGCGGGACGGCATGACTATGGCTACACCTTC.

The rearrangement links TRBV9 to TRBJ1-2; 9 nucleotides line up with TRBD1. This CDR3 is 14 amino acids long. CDR1 is SGDLS and CDR2 is YYNGEE in the germline V gene. V dropped 4 bases and J dropped 2; count of bases not matched to a gene: 3. This CDR3 is CASSPGTGNYGYTF. The CDR3 DNA sequence: TGTGCCAGCAGCCCCGGGACAGGGAACTATGGCTACACCTTC.